The source of this T cell receptor (beta chain) is a study of T cells in localized non-small cell lung cancer. Study-wide points: Appearance in adjacent lung was seen for a median around 61 of the top 100 tumor clones. The greatest T cell clonality was found in uninvolved adjacent lung (higher than in tumor). Only one tumor region went through sequencing, so heterogeneity may still be there. The study linked higher blood T cell density to longer overall survival.

CDR1 SGDLS and CDR2 YYNGEE come from the germline V gene. This CDR3 contains 12 residues. The ends were cut back, 4 bases at V and 6 bases at J, with 10 bases in the middle. Details on this clone: The antigen is undetermined.

Assay: immunoSEQ multiplex PCR; the TCRdb copy retains only in-frame clones and omits some. The repertoire holds tens of thousands of clones, with around 93% as singletons. V is TRBV9 and J is TRBJ1-2, with D possibly matching TRBD1 (5 bases). The material sequenced was peripheral blood, taken before any cancer treatment. This TCR was sampled from a female donor over 55 with stage II squamous cell lung carcinoma. The CDR3: CASSPQTDGYTF. The CDR3 DNA reads as TGTGCCAGCAGCCCACAGACAGATGGCTACACCTTC.